This paragraph reports one T cell receptor (beta chain). The sample is drawn from a study of T cell changes during pregnancy in multiple sclerosis. This CDR3 region has 16 residues. Trimming stripped 3 bases from V and 4 bases from J, with 19 bases between. The germline gives CDR1 SGHRS, CDR2 YFSETQ. This table comes from immunoSEQ multiplex PCR, and its TCRdb copy is limited to in-frame clones, with some not included. The repertoire holds about 44,000 clones, 89% seen once, with 1.2% in the top ten. This TCR came from a female donor with multiple sclerosis, enrolled in a pregnancy study. Sequencing was performed on CD4+ T cells from peripheral blood mononuclear cells, taken after pregnancy. The chain is built from TRBV5-1 and TRBJ1-1; perhaps TRBD1 as D (5 bases). The CDR3 loop reads CASSSQGGSVSTEAFF. CDR3 nucleotides: TGCGCCAGCAGCTCCCAGGGAGGATCTGTGAGCACTGAAGCTTTCTTT.